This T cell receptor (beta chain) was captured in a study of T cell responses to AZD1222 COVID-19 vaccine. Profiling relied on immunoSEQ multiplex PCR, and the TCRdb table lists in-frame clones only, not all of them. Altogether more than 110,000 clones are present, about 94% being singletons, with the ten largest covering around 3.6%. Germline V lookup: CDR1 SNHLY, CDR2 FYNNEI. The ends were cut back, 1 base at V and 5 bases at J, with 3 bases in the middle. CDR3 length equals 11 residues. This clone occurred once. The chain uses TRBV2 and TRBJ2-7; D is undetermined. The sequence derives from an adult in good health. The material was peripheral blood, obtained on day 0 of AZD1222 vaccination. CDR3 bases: TGTGCCAGCAGTGAAGGCAACGAGCAGTACTTC. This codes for CASSEGNEQYF.